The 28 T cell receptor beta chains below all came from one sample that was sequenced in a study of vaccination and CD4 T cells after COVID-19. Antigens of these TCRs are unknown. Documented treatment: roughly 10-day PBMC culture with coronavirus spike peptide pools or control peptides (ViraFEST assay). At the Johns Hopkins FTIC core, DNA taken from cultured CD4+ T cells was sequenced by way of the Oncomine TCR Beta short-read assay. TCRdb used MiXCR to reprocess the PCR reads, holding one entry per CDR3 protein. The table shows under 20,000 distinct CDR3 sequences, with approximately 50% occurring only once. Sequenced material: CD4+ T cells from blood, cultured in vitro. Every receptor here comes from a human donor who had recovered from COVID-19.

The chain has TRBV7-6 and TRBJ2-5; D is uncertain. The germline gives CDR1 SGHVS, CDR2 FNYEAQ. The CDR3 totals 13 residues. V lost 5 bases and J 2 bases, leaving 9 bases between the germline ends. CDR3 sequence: CASSHLGQETQYF. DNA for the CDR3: TGTGCCAGCAGCCACTTAGGGCAAGAGACCCAGTACTTC.

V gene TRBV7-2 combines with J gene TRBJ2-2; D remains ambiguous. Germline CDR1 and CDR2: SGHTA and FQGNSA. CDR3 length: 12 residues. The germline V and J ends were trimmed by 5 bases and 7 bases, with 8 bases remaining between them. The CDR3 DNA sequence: TGTGCCAGCAGCCCCCGTTTCGGGGAGCTGTTTTTT. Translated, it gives CASSPRFGELFF.

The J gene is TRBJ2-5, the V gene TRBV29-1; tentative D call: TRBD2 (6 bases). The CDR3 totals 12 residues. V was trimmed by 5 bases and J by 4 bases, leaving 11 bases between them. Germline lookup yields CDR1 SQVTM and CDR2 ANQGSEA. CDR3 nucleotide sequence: TGCAGCGTTCTTCAGGGAGGAGAGACCCAGTACTTC. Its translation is CSVLQGGETQYF.

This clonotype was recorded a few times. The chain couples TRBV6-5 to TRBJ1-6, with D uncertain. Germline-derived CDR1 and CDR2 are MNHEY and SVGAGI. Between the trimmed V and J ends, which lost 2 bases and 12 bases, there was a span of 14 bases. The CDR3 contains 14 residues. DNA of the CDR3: TGTGCCAGCAGTTACCGCAGCCCCCTCCAACCCCTCCACTTT. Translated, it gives CASSYRSPLQPLHF.

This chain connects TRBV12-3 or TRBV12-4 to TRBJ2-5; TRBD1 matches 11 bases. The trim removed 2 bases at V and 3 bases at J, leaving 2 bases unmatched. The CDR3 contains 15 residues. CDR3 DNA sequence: TGTGCCAGCAGTTTATGGACAGGGGGCGAAGAGACCCAGTACTTC. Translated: CASSLWTGGEETQYF.

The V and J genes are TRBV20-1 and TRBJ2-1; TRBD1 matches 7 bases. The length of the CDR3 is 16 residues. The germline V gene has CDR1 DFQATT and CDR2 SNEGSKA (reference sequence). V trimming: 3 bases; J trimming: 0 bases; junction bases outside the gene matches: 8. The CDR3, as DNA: TGCAGTGCTAGTCCCGGGACAGCATCCTCCTACAATGAGCAGTTCTTC. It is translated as CSASPGTASSYNEQFF.

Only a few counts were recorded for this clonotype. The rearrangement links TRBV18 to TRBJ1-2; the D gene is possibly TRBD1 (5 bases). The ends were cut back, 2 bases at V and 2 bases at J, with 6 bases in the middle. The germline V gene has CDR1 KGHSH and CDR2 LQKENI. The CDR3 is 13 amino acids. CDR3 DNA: TGTGCCAGCTCACCAGGGGACAACTATGGCTACACCTTC. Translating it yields CASSPGDNYGYTF. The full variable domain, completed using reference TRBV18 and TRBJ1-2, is NAGVMQNPRHLVRRRGQEARLRCSPMKGHSHVYWYRQLPEEGLKFMVYLQKENIIDESGMPKERFSAEFPKEGPSILRIQQVVRGDSAAYFCASSPGDNYGYTFGSGTRLTVV.

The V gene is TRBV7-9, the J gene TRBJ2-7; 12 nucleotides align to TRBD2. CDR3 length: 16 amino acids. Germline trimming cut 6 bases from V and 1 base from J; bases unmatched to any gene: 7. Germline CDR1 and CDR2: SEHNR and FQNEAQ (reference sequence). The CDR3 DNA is TGTGCCAGCAGTTTCGGACTAGCGGGGAGTTCCTACGAGCAGTACTTC. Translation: CASSFGLAGSSYEQYF.

The chain's CDR3 is CASRRLAGRRNTGELFF. DNA of the CDR3: TGTGCCAGCCGGAGACTAGCGGGAAGGAGGAACACCGGGGAGCTGTTTTTT. J is TRBJ2-2 and V is TRBV19; 11 bases fit TRBD2. V lost 9 bases, J lost 1 base, and 10 bases stayed unmatched. CDR1 and CDR2 (germline): LNHDA, SQIVND (reference sequence). The CDR3 consists of 17 residues.

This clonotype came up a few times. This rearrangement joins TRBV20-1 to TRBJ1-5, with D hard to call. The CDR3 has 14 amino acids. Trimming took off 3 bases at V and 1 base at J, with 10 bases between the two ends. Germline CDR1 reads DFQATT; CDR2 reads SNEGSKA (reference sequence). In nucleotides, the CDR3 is TGCAGTGCTAGGGGTCGGATAAGCAATCAGCCCCAGCATTTT. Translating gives CSARGRISNQPQHF.

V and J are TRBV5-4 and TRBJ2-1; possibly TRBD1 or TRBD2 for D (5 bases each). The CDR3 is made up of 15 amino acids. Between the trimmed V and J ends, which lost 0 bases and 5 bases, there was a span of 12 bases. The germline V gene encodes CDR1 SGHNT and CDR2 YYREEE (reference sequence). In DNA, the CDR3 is TGTGCCAGCAGCTTGGGAGGGGTTAAGGACAATGAGCAGTTCTTC. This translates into CASSLGGVKDNEQFF.

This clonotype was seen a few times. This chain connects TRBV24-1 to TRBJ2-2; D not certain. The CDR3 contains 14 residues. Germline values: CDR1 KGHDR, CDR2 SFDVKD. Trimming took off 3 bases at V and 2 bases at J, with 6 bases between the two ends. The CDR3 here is CATSDIGNTGELFF. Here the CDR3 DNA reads TGTGCCACCAGTGATATAGGAAACACCGGGGAGCTGTTTTTT.

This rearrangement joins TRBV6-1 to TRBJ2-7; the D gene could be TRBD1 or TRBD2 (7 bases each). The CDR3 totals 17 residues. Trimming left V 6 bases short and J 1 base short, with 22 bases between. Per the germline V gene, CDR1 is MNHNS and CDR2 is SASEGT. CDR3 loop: CASRGWGGQSLSYEQYF. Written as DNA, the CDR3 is TGTGCCAGCAGGGGCTGGGGGGGACAGTCTCTTTCCTACGAGCAGTACTTC.

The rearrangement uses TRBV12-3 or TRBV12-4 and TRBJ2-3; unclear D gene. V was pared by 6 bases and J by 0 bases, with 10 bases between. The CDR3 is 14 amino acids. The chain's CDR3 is CASRHATSTDTQYF. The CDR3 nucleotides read TGTGCCAGCAGGCACGCGACTAGCACAGATACGCAGTATTTT.

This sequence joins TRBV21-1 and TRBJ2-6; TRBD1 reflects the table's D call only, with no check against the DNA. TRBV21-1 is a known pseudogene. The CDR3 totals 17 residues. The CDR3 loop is CASSGVRGPSGANVLTF. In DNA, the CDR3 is TGTGCCAGCAGCGGAGTCAGGGGGCCCTCTGGGGCCAACGTCCTGACTTTC.

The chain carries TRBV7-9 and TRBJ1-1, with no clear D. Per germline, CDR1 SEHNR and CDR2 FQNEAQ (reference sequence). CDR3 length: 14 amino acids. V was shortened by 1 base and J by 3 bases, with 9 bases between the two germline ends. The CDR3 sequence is CASSLGGADTEAFF. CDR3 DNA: TGTGCCAGCAGCTTAGGGGGAGCGGACACTGAAGCTTTCTTT.

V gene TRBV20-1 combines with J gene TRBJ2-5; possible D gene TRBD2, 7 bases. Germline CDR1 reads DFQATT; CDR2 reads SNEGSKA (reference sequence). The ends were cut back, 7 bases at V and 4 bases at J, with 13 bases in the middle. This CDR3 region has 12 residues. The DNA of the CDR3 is TGCAGTGTCGGGGGGCAACGAGAGACCCAGTACTTC. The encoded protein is CSVGGQRETQYF.

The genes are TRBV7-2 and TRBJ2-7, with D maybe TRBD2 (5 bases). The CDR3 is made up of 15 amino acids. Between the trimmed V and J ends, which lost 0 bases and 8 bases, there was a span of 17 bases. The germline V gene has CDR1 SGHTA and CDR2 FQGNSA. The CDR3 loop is CASSLAGVILGKQYF. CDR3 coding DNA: TGTGCCAGCAGCTTAGCGGGAGTGATTTTGGGGAAGCAGTACTTC.

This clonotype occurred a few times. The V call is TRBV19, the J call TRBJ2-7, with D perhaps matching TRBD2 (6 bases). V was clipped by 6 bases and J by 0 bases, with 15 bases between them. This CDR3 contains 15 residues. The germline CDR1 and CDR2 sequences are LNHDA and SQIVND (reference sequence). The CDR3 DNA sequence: TGTGCCAGTAGACGGACCGGGGGTAACTCCTACGAGCAGTACTTC. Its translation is CASRRTGGNSYEQYF.

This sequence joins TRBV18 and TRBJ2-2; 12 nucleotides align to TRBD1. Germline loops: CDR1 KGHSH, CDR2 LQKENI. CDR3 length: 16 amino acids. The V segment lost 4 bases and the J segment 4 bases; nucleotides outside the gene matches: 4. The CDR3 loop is CASSRPGQGATGELFF. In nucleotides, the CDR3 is TGTGCCAGCTCACGCCCGGGACAGGGGGCCACCGGGGAGCTGTTTTTT.

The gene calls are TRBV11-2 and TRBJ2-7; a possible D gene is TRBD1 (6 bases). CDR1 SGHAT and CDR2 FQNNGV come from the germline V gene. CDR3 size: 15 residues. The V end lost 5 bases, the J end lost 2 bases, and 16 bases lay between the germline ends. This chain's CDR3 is CASSPGTRGAYEQYF. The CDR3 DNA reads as TGTGCCAGCAGCCCAGGGACCAGGGGCGCCTACGAGCAGTACTTC.

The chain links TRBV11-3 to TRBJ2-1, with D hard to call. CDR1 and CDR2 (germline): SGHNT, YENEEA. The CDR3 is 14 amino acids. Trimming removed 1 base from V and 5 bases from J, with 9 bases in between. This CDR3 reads CASSLGGAHNEQFF. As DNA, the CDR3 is TGTGCCAGCAGCTTAGGAGGTGCACACAATGAGCAGTTCTTC.

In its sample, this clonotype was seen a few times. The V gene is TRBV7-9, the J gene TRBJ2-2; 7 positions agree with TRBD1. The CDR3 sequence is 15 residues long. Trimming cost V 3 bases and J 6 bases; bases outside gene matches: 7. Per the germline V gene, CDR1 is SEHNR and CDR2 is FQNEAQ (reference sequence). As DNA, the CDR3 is TGTGCCAGCAGCTTGACAGGGAAGGTCTCCGGGGAGCTGTTTTTT. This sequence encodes CASSLTGKVSGELFF.

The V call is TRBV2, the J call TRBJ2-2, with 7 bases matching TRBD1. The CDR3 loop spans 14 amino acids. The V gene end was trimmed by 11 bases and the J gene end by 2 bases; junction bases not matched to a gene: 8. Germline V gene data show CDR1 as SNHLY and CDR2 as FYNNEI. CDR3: CADRQGSNTGELFF. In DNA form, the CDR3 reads TGTGCCGACAGACAGGGATCTAACACCGGGGAGCTGTTTTTT.

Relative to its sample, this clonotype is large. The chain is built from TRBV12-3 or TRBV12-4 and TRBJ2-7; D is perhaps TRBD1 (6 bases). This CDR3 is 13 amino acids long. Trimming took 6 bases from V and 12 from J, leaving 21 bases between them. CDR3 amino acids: CASSLDRFAEVYF. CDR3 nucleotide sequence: TGTGCCAGCAGCCTGGACAGATTCGCAGAGGTGTACTTC.

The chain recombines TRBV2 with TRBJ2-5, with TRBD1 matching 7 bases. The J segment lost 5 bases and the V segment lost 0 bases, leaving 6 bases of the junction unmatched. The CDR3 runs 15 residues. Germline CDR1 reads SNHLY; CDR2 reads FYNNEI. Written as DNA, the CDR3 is TGTGCCAGCAGTGAAGCAACAGGGGTTCCGGAGACCCAGTACTTC. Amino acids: CASSEATGVPETQYF.

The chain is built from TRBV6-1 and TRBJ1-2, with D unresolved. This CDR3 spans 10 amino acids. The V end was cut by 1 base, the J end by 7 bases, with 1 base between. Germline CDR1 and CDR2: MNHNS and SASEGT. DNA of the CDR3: TGTGCCAGCAGTGAAGTTGGCTACACCTTC. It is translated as CASSEVGYTF.

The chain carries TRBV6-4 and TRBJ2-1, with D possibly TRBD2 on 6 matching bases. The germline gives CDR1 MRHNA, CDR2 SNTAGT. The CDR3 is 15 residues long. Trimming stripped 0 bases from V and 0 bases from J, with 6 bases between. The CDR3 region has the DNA TGTGCCAGCAGTGACTCTAGCGGCTCCTACAATGAGCAGTTCTTC. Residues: CASSDSSGSYNEQFF.